This entry describes one TCR beta chain. Germline V gene sequence: CDR1 MNHEY, CDR2 SMNVEV (reference sequence). The CDR3 totals 15 residues. V shed 4 bases and J 4 bases; nucleotides not matched to a gene: 9. The data were obtained in a study of identical twins. TCRdb used MiXCR to reprocess the 5' RACE reads, holding one entry per CDR3 protein. This sample has more than 400,000 distinct CDR3 sequences, with 15% found just once. A further study also used this sample, focusing on yellow fever vaccine responses in identical twins.

The rearrangement links TRBV27 to TRBJ2-7, with 8 bases lining up with TRBD1. Sequencing was carried out using CD4+ T cells sorted from blood. The receptor comes from a woman under 30 in good health. The CDR3 spells CASSSGDRGIYEQYF. In nucleotides, the CDR3 is TGTGCCAGCAGTTCCGGCGACAGGGGAATTTACGAGCAGTACTTC.